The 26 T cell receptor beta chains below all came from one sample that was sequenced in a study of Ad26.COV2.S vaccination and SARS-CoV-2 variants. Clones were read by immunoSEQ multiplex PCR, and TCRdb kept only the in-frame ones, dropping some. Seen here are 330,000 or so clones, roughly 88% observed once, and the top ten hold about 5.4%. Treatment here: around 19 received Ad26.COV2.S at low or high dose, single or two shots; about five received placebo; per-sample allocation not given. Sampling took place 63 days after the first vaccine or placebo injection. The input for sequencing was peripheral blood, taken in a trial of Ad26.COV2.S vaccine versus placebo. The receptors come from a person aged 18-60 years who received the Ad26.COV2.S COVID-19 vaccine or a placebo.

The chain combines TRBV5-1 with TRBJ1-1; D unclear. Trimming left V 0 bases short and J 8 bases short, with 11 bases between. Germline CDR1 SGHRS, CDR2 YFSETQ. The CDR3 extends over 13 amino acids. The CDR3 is CASSLGGAREAFF. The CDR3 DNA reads TGCGCCAGCAGCTTGGGGGGTGCAAGGGAAGCTTTCTTT. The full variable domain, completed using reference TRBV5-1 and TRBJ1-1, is KAGVTQTPRYLIKTRGQQVTLSCSPISGHRSVSWYQQTPGQGLQFLFEYFSETQRNKGNFPGRFSGRQFSNSRSEMNVSTLELGDSALYLCASSLGGAREAFFGQGTRLTVV.

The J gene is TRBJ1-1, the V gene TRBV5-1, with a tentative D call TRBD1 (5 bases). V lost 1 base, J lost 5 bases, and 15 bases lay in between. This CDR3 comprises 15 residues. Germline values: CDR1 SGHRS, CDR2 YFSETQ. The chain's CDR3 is CASSLSEGRWTEAFF. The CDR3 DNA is TGCGCCAGCAGCTTGTCTGAGGGGAGGTGGACTGAAGCTTTCTTT.

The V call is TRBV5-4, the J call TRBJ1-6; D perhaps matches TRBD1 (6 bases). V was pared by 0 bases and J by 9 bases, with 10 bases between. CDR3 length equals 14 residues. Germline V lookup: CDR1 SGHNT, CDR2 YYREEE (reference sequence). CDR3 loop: CASSLVGQPSPLHF. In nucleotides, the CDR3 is TGTGCCAGCAGCTTGGTAGGACAGCCTTCACCCCTCCACTTT.

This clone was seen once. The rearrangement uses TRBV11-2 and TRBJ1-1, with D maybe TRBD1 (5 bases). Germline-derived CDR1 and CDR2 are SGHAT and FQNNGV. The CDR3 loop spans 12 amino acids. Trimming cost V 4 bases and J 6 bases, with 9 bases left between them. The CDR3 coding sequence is TGTGCCAGCAGCTCGGGGGTACCTGAAGCTTTCTTT. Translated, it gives CASSSGVPEAFF.

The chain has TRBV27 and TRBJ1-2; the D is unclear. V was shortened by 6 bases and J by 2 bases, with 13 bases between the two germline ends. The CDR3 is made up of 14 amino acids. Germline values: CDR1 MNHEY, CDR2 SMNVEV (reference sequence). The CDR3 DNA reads TGTGCCAGCAGCTCAATAATGACGAACTATGGCTACACCTTC. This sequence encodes CASSSIMTNYGYTF.

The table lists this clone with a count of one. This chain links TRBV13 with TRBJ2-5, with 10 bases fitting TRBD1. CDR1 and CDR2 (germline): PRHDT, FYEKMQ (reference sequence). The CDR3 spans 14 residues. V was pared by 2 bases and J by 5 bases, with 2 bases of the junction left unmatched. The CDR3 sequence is CASSLRGQGETQYF. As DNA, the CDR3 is TGTGCCAGCAGCTTAAGGGGACAGGGGGAGACCCAGTACTTC.

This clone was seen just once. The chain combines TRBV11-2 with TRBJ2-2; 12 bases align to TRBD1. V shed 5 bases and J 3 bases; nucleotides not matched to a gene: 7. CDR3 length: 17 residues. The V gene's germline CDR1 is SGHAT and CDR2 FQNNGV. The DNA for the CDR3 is TGTGCCAGCAGCCCCGGGACAGGGGGCAAGTACACCGGGGAGCTGTTTTTT. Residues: CASSPGTGGKYTGELFF. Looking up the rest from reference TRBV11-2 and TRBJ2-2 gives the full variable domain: EAGVAQSPRYKIIEKRQSVAFWCNPISGHATLYWYQQILGQGPKLLIQFQNNGVVDDSQLPKDRFSAERLKGVDSTLKIQPAKLEDSAVYLCASSPGTGGKYTGELFFGEGSRLTVL.

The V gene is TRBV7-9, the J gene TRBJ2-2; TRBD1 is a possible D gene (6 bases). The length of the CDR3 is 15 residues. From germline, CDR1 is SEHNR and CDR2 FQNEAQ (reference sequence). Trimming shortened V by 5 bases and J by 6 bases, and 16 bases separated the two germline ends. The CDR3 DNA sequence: TGTGCCAGCAGCCCGACACAGGGTAGCGCCGGGGAGCTGTTTTTT. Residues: CASSPTQGSAGELFF. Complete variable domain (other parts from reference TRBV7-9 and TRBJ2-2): DTGVSQNPRHKITKRGQNVTFRCDPISEHNRLYWYRQTLGQGPEFLTYFQNEAQLEKSRLLSDRFSAERPKGSFSTLEIQRTEQGDSAMYLCASSPTQGSAGELFFGEGSRLTVL.

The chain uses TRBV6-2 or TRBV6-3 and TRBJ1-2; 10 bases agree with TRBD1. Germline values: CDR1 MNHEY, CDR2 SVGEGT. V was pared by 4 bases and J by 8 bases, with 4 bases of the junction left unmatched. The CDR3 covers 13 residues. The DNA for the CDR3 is TGTGCCAGCAGTTCGACAGGGGGCGAAGGCTACACCTTC. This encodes CASSSTGGEGYTF.

CDR3 sequence: CASGPQGIHEQYF. DNA for the CDR3: TGTGCTAGTGGTCCGCAGGGGATCCACGAGCAGTACTTC. The chain employs TRBV12-5 and TRBJ2-7; TRBD1 might be the D (6 bases). Germline lookup yields CDR1 LGHNT and CDR2 FRNRAP. The V end was cut by 5 bases, the J end by 5 bases, with 13 bases between. CDR3 length: 13 amino acids.

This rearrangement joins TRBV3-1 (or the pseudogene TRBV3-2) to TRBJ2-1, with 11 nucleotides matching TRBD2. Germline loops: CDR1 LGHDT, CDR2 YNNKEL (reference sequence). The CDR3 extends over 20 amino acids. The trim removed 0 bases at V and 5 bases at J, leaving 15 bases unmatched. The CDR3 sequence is CASSQEGSSGGAAKNNEQFF. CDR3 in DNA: TGTGCCAGCAGCCAAGAAGGTAGTAGCGGGGGGGCCGCCAAAAACAATGAGCAGTTCTTC.

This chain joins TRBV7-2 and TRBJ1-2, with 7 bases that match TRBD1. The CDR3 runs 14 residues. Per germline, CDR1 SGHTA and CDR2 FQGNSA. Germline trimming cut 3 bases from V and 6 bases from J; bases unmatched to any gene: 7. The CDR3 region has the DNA TGTGCCAGCAGCTTTACAACCGGGACAGATGGCTACACCTTC. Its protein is CASSFTTGTDGYTF.

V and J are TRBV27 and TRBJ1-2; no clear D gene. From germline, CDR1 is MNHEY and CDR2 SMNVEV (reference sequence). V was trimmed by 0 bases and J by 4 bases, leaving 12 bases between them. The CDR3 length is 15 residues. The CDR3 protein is CASSLSSDSVYGYTF. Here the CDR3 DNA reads TGTGCCAGCAGTTTATCATCGGATAGCGTCTATGGCTACACCTTC.

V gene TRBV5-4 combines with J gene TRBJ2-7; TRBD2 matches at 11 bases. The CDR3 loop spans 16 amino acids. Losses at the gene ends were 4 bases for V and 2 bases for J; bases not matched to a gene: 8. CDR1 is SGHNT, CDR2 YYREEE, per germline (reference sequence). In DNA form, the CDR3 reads TGTGCCAGCAGCCCTACCTATAGCGGGGGGGCCTACGAGCAGTACTTC. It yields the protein CASSPTYSGGAYEQYF.

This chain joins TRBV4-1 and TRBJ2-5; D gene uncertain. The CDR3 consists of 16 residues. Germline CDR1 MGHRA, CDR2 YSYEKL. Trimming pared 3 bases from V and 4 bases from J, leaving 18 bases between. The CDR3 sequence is CASSQMTRGIGETQYF. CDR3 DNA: TGCGCCAGCAGCCAGATGACCCGCGGCATTGGAGAGACCCAGTACTTC.

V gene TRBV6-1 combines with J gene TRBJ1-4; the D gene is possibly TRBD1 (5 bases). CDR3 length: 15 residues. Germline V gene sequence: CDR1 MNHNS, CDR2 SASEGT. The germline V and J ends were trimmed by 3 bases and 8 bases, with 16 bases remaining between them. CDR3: CASSESGQGREKLFF. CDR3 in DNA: TGTGCCAGCAGTGAGTCCGGGCAGGGCCGCGAAAAACTGTTTTTT.

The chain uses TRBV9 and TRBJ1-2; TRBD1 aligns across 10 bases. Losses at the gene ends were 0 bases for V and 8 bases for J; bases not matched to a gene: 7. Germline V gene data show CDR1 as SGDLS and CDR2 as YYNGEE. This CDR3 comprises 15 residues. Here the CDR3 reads CASSVGRTGGGGYTF. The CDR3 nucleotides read TGTGCCAGCAGCGTAGGCCGGACAGGGGGAGGGGGCTACACCTTC.

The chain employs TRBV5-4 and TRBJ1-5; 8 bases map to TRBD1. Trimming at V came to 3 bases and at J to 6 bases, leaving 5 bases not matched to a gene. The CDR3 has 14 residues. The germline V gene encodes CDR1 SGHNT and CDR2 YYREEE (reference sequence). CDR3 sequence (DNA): TGTGCCAGCAGCTCCCAGGGGGCGAGTCAGCCCCAGCATTTT. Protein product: CASSSQGASQPQHF.

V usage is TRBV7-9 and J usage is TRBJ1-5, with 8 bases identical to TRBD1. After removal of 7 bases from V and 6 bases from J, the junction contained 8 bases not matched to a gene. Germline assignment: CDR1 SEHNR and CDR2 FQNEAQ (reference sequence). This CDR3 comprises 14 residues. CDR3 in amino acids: CASTPQGAGQPQHF. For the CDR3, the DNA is TGTGCCAGCACTCCGCAGGGGGCAGGTCAGCCCCAGCATTTT. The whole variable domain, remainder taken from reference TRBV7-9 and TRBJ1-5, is DTGVSQNPRHKITKRGQNVTFRCDPISEHNRLYWYRQTLGQGPEFLTYFQNEAQLEKSRLLSDRFSAERPKGSFSTLEIQRTEQGDSAMYLCASTPQGAGQPQHFGDGTRLSIL.

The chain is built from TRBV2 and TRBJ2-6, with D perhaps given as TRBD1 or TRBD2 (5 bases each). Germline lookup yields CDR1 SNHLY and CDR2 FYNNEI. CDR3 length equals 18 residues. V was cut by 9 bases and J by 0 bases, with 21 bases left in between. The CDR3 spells CARPGAGTESSGANVLTF. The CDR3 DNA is TGTGCCAGGCCCGGCGCCGGGACGGAGAGCTCTGGGGCCAACGTCCTGACTTTC.

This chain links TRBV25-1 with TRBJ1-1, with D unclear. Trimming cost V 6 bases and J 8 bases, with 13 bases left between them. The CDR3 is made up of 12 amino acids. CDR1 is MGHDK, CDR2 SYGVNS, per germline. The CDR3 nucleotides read TGTGCCAGCAGCCAAGGGATGGGCGAAGCTTTCTTT. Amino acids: CASSQGMGEAFF. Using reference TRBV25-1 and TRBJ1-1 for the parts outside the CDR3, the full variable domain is EADIYQTPRYLVIGTGKKITLECSQTMGHDKMYWYQQDPGMELHLIHYSYGVNSTEKGDLSSESTVSRIRTEHFPLTLESARPSHTSQYLCASSQGMGEAFFGQGTRLTVV.

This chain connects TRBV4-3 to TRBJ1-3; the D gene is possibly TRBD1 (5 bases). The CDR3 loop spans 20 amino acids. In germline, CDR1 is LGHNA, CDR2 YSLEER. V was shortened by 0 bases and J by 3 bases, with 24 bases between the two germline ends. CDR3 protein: CASSQDRGARAVSHGNTIYF. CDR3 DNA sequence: TGCGCCAGCAGCCAAGATCGCGGGGCCCGGGCAGTGAGTCATGGAAACACCATATATTTT.

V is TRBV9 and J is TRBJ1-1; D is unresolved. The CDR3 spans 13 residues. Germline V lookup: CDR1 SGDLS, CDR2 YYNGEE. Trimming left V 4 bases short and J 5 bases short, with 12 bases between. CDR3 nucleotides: TGTGCCAGCAGCCCCAGATTAGGAACTGAAGCTTTCTTT. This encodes CASSPRLGTEAFF.

Here the CDR3 reads CASSTYTSSGANVLTF. For the CDR3, the DNA is TGTGCCAGTAGTACCTACACAAGCTCTGGGGCCAACGTCCTGACTTTC. V gene TRBV19 combines with J gene TRBJ2-6; unclear D gene. V was pared by 4 bases and J by 0 bases, with 10 bases between. Germline V gene sequence: CDR1 LNHDA, CDR2 SQIVND (reference sequence). CDR3 size: 16 residues.

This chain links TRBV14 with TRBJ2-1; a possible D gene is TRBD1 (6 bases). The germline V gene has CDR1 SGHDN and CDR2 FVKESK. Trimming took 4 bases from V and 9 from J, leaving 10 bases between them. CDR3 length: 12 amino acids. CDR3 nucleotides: TGTGCCAGCAGCCCACAGGGATTTGAGCAGTTCTTC. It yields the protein CASSPQGFEQFF.

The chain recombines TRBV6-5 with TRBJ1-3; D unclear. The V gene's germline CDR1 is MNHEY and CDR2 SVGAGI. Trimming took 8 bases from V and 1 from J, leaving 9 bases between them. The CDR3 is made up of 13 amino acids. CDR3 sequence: CASVSVSGNTIYF. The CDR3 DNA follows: TGTGCCAGCGTCAGTGTTTCTGGAAACACCATATATTTT.